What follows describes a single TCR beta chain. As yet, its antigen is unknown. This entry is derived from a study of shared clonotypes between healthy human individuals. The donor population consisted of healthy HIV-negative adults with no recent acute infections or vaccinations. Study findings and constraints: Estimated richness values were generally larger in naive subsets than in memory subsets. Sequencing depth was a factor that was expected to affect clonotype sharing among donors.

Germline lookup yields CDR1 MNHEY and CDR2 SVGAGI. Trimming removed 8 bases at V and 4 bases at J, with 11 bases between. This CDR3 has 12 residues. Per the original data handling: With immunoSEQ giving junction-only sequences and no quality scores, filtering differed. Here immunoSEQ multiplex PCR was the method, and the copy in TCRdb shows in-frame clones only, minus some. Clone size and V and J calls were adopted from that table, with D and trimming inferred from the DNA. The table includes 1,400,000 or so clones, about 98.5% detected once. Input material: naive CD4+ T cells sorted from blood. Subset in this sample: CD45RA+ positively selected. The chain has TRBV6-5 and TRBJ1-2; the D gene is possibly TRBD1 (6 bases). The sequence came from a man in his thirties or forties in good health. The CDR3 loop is CASFRGAYGYTF. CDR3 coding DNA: TGTGCCAGCTTCAGGGGAGCCTATGGCTACACCTTC.